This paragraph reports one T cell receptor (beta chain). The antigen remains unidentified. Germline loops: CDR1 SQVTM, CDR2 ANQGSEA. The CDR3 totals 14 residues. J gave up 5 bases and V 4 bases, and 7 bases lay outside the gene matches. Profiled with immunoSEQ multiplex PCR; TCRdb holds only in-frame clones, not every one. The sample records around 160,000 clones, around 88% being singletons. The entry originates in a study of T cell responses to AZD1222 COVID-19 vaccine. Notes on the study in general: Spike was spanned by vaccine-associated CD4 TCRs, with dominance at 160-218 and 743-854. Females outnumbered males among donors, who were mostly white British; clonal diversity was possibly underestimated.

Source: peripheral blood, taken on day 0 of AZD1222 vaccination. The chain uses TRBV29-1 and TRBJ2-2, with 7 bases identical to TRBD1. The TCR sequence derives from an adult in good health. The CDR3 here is CSVGRDSGTGELFF. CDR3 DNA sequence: TGCAGCGTTGGAAGGGACAGCGGAACCGGGGAGCTGTTTTTT.